This T cell receptor beta chain comes out of a study of CD8 T cells in Susac syndrome. CD8+ and CD4+ T cells from blood underwent TCR beta sequencing. The multiple sclerosis control cohort comprised treatment-naive individuals presenting with stable or active relapsing-remitting disease. Through negative isolation, CD4+ and CD8+ T cells were obtained, while TEMRA cells were enriched using FACS. When the RNA was reverse transcribed, random hexamers were used with an input of roughly 0.5 to 1 ug. Multiplex PCR with immunoSEQ amplified the TCR beta CDR3 across 54 Vbeta and 13 Jbeta. TCRdb reanalysed the immunoSEQ multiplex PCR reads using MiXCR and keeps one entry per CDR3 protein. The table has about 300,000 distinct CDR3 sequences, over 75% seen once; the top ten hold 0.21%. The CDR3 loop spans 14 amino acids. V was cut by 3 bases and J by 0 bases, with 8 bases left in between. Germline V gene sequence: CDR1 MNHEY, CDR2 SMNVEV (reference sequence).

The chain has TRBV27 and TRBJ1-1; no firm D call. The TCR originated in a human donor with multiple sclerosis. Sequenced input: CD8+ T cells from PBMCs. CDR3 protein: CASSFSVVNTEAFF. The CDR3 bases are TGTGCCAGCAGTTTTAGTGTTGTGAACACTGAAGCTTTCTTT.